Each of the 17 T cell receptor beta chains below was sequenced from the same sample in a study of memory CD4+ T cells and cytomegalovirus serostatus. The sort gate was single viable CD3+CD4+CD8-CD45RO+ cells for memory CD4+ T cells. The protocol was immunoSEQ multiplex PCR, while the TCRdb copy is restricted to in-frame clones and leaves out a portion. This sample carries about 40,000 clones, more than 60% of them seen once, and the ten largest clones take around 0.6%. Sequencing was done on a sample of memory CD4+ T cells from blood. The receptors derive from an adult in good health and CMV-seronegative.

The chain joins TRBV2 to TRBJ1-5; no reliable D call. Trimming took off 5 bases at V and 0 bases at J, with 14 bases between the two ends. The CDR3 is made up of 16 amino acids. Germline lookup yields CDR1 SNHLY and CDR2 FYNNEI. The CDR3 sequence: CASSFTAHYSNQPQHF. DNA for the CDR3: TGTGCCAGCAGTTTTACAGCCCACTATAGCAATCAGCCCCAGCATTTT.

V is TRBV19 and J is TRBJ2-1; tentatively, D is TRBD2 (5 bases). Germline assignment: CDR1 LNHDA and CDR2 SQIVND (reference sequence). Trimming pared 6 bases from V and 10 bases from J, leaving 19 bases between. CDR3 length: 14 amino acids. The CDR3 sequence: CASSLLVRASEQFF. CDR3 sequence (DNA): TGTGCCAGTAGCCTACTAGTTAGGGCCTCGGAGCAGTTCTTC. Full variable domain (rest looked up from reference TRBV19 and TRBJ2-1): DGGITQSPKYLFRKEGQNVTLSCEQNLNHDAMYWYRQDPGQGLRLIYYSQIVNDFQKGDIAEGYSVSREKKESFPLTVTSAQKNPTAFYLCASSLLVRASEQFFGPGTRLTVL.

The chain links TRBV7-2 to TRBJ2-3; D call uncertain. The CDR3 is 13 residues long. Per germline, CDR1 SGHTA and CDR2 FQGNSA. V dropped 5 bases and J dropped 8 bases, with 14 bases sitting between them. The CDR3 protein is CASSMGLTSTQYF. CDR3 bases: TGTGCCAGCAGCATGGGTCTTACCTCTACGCAGTATTTT.

This clone was seen more than once but under ten times. The chain recombines TRBV18 with TRBJ2-3; the match to TRBD2 covers 11 bases. Losses at the gene ends were 6 bases for V and 2 bases for J; bases not matched to a gene: 7. Germline V gives CDR1 KGHSH, CDR2 LQKENI. CDR3 size: 16 residues. CDR3 residues: CASSPLAGGPTDTQYF. The CDR3 coding sequence is TGTGCCAGCTCTCCCCTAGCGGGGGGTCCCACAGATACGCAGTATTTT.

This chain uses TRBV2 with TRBJ2-4; D unresolved. With 2 bases removed from V and 2 bases from J, the gap between germline ends came to 10 bases. Germline V CDR1 and CDR2: SNHLY, FYNNEI. The CDR3 runs to 15 residues. Here the CDR3 reads CASSEPMGTKNIQYF. Here the CDR3 DNA reads TGTGCCAGCAGTGAACCTATGGGAACCAAAAACATTCAGTACTTC.

The chain has TRBV5-1 and TRBJ2-3; D is unclear. V was pared by 4 bases and J by 5 bases, with 14 bases between. Germline values: CDR1 SGHRS, CDR2 YFSETQ. CDR3 size: 14 residues. CDR3 sequence (DNA): TGCGCCAGCAGCCCTACTTCTAGAATAGATACGCAGTATTTT. It specifies CASSPTSRIDTQYF.

The CDR3 protein is CASSLDSDSYEQYF. CDR3 DNA: TGCGCCAGCAGCTTAGACAGTGACTCCTACGAGCAGTACTTC. The rearrangement uses TRBV5-1 and TRBJ2-7, with D possibly matching TRBD1 (5 bases). The germline CDR1 and CDR2 sequences are SGHRS and YFSETQ. Trimming left V 2 bases short and J 0 bases short, with 9 bases between. The CDR3 has 14 residues.

The V gene is TRBV29-1, the J gene TRBJ2-5; D possibly uses TRBD1 or TRBD2 (7 bases each). The DNA end lines up better with TRBJ2-7; the J call may be wrong. Looked up from germline, CDR1 is SQVTM and CDR2 is ANQGSEA. The CDR3 covers 11 residues. The CDR3 reads CSVQGRDEQYF. For the CDR3, the DNA is TGCAGCGTACAGGGGAGGGACGAGCAGTACTTC.

V gene TRBV5-1 combines with J gene TRBJ1-4; no clear D gene. V lost 2 bases, J lost 5 bases, and 13 bases lay in between. From germline, CDR1 is SGHRS and CDR2 YFSETQ. CDR3 length equals 15 residues. The CDR3 coding sequence is TGCGCCAGCAGCTTAGTGCACTCCGGGAATGAAAAACTGTTTTTT. Protein sequence: CASSLVHSGNEKLFF.

This sequence joins TRBV6-5 and TRBJ2-2; 16 bases align to TRBD2. Germline trimming cut 5 bases from V and 6 bases from J; bases unmatched to any gene: 0. Germline values: CDR1 MNHEY, CDR2 SVGAGI. This CDR3 contains 15 residues. The DNA for the CDR3 is TGTGCCAGCAGTGGGACTAGCGGGGGGGCCGGGGAGCTGTTTTTT. Residues: CASSGTSGGAGELFF.

This chain uses TRBV20-1 with TRBJ1-2, with D hard to call. Trimming removed 6 bases at V and 4 bases at J, with 9 bases between. Germline values: CDR1 DFQATT, CDR2 SNEGSKA (reference sequence). CDR3 length equals 11 residues. The CDR3 bases are TGCAGTGCGCCGGTGAGCTATGGCTACACCTTC. Its protein product is CSAPVSYGYTF.

The J gene is TRBJ1-6, the V gene TRBV2, with 9 nucleotides matching TRBD1. The V segment lost 7 bases and the J segment 7 bases; nucleotides outside the gene matches: 8. The CDR3 is made up of 15 amino acids. Germline V lookup: CDR1 SNHLY, CDR2 FYNNEI. The CDR3 region is CASKSAGTGNSPLHF. The CDR3, as DNA: TGTGCCAGCAAATCGGCCGGGACAGGGAATTCACCCCTCCACTTT.

This clone was seen only a few times. This chain links TRBV19 with TRBJ2-7, with 8 bases matching TRBD1. The V segment lost 2 bases and the J segment 2 bases; nucleotides outside the gene matches: 20. CDR3 size: 20 residues. Germline-derived CDR1 and CDR2 are LNHDA and SQIVND (reference sequence). The CDR3 DNA sequence: TGTGCCAGTAGTATATCCGGACAGGGTGGTTTGGATTTCCCTGCCTACGAGCAGTACTTC. It translates to CASSISGQGGLDFPAYEQYF.

This rearrangement joins TRBV11-1 to TRBJ2-2; no definite D call. With 5 bases removed from V and 8 bases from J, the gap between germline ends came to 15 bases. CDR1 SGHAT and CDR2 FQDESV come from the germline V gene (reference sequence). The length of the CDR3 is 14 residues. The CDR3 DNA sequence: TGTGCCAGCAGCCCGGACGGTTCGAGAGGGGAGCTGTTTTTT. This encodes CASSPDGSRGELFF.

This chain connects TRBV18 to TRBJ1-1; possibly TRBD1 for D (6 bases). The CDR3 is 13 amino acids. V dropped 2 bases and J dropped 7 bases, with 11 bases sitting between them. Germline V gene sequence: CDR1 KGHSH, CDR2 LQKENI. Here the CDR3 DNA reads TGTGCCAGCTCACCAACCGGGACAATTGAAGCTTTCTTT. Translating it yields CASSPTGTIEAFF.

A remark on this clone: One end of the junction fails to match germline, which may point to a read error. Additional DNA sequences in this sample encode the identical CDR3. CDR3 amino acids: CASSLGQLNEKLFF. Here the CDR3 DNA reads TGCGCCAGCAGCTTAGGACAGCTGAATGAAAAGCTGTTTTTT. The V call is TRBV5-1, the J call TRBJ1-4; possibly TRBD1 for D (6 bases). CDR3 length: 14 amino acids. Germline CDR1 is SGHRS and CDR2 is YFSETQ.

The count of this clone is one. The chain links TRBV10-3 to TRBJ2-2, with unresolved D. Germline V gene sequence: CDR1 ENHRY, CDR2 SYGVKD. This CDR3 is 14 amino acids long. V was clipped by 1 base and J by 4 bases, with 7 bases between them. CDR3 sequence: CAISEFRGTGELFF. CDR3 nucleotide sequence: TGTGCCATCAGTGAGTTCCGCGGCACCGGGGAGCTGTTTTTT.